This is a list of T cell receptor beta chains from one sample in a study of shared clonotypes between healthy human individuals. Sequenced by immunoSEQ multiplex PCR; TCRdb stores in-frame clones only, minus some. This table holds about 680,000 clones, around three quarters found once. The sequenced sample consisted of memory CD4+ T cells sorted from blood. Receptors originate from a woman aged 25 to 39 in good health. The CDR3 runs from the conserved cysteine through the conserved F or W. D genes are given only for firm matches. Not every row has a clone size; where given, it reads once, few, many or a size class.

D gene: .; J gene: TRBJ2-2; clone size: once; V gene: TRBV28; CDR3 protein: CAGSGTLFSTGELFF; CDR3 DNA: TGTGCCGGATCCGGGACACTTTTTAGCACCGGGGAGCTGTTTTTT
D gene: .; J gene: TRBJ2-7; clone size: .; V gene: TRBV7-9; CDR3 protein: CASSPGADYEQYF; CDR3 DNA: TGTGCCAGCAGCCCGGGGGCAGACTACGAGCAGTACTTC
D gene: TRBD2; J gene: TRBJ2-1; clone size: .; V gene: TRBV10-2; CDR3 protein: CASSTTSLNEQFF; CDR3 DNA: TGCGCCAGCTCGACGACTAGCCTAAATGAGCAGTTCTTC
D gene: .; J gene: TRBJ2-3; clone size: .; V gene: TRBV5-1; CDR3 protein: CASSTGEWADTQYF; CDR3 DNA: TGCGCCAGCAGCACCGGAGAGTGGGCAGATACGCAGTATTTT
D gene: .; J gene: TRBJ2-5; clone size: .; V gene: TRBV28; CDR3 protein: CASSRRGSSETQYF; CDR3 DNA: TGTGCCAGCAGCCGGAGGGGGAGTTCGGAGACCCAGTACTTC
D gene: .; J gene: TRBJ1-2; clone size: .; V gene: TRBV25-1; CDR3 protein: CASSESMSGEFYGYTF; CDR3 DNA: TGTGCCAGCAGTGAATCCATGTCAGGGGAATTCTATGGCTACACCTTC
D gene: .; J gene: TRBJ2-7; clone size: .; V gene: TRBV4-1; CDR3 protein: CASSQVAAVAPYEQYF; CDR3 DNA: TGCGCCAGCAGCCAAGTTGCAGCGGTGGCTCCCTACGAGCAGTACTTC
D gene: .; J gene: TRBJ2-2; clone size: .; V gene: TRBV27; CDR3 protein: CASSRGSGNTGELFF; CDR3 DNA: TGTGCCAGCTCCCGGGGGTCAGGGAACACCGGGGAGCTGTTTTTT
D gene: .; J gene: TRBJ2-7; clone size: once; V gene: TRBV25-1; CDR3 protein: CASSDVHGSYEQYF; CDR3 DNA: TGTGCCAGCAGTGATGTTCACGGATCCTACGAGCAGTACTTC
D gene: .; J gene: TRBJ2-5; clone size: .; V gene: TRBV21-1; CDR3 protein: CASSKRPGKVMYETQYF; CDR3 DNA: TGTGCCAGCAGCAAGCGACCTGGGAAGGTTATGTACGAGACCCAGTACTTC
D gene: TRBD1; J gene: TRBJ2-7; clone size: once; V gene: TRBV7-9; CDR3 protein: CASSLRDRVDEQYF; CDR3 DNA: TGTGCCAGCAGCCTCCGGGACAGGGTAGACGAGCAGTACTTC
D gene: TRBD1; J gene: TRBJ2-7; clone size: once; V gene: TRBV7-8; CDR3 protein: CASSMFRDSAYEQYF; CDR3 DNA: TGTGCCAGCAGCATGTTCCGGGACAGCGCCTACGAGCAGTACTTC
D gene: TRBD1; J gene: TRBJ2-7; clone size: .; V gene: TRBV19; CDR3 protein: CASSPGQGLLEQYF; CDR3 DNA: TGTGCCAGTAGTCCGGGACAGGGACTTCTCGAGCAGTACTTC
D gene: .; J gene: TRBJ1-6; clone size: .; V gene: TRBV6-6; CDR3 protein: CASKVSLGSPLHF; CDR3 DNA: TGTGCCAGCAAAGTTAGCTTAGGTTCACCCCTCCACTTT
D gene: TRBD1; J gene: TRBJ1-2; clone size: .; V gene: TRBV25-1; CDR3 protein: CASSGRDRGLDGYTF; CDR3 DNA: TGTGCCAGCAGTGGAAGGGACAGGGGGCTGGATGGCTACACCTTC
D gene: TRBD1; J gene: TRBJ1-2; clone size: .; V gene: TRBV5-1; CDR3 protein: CASSLGGGRDGYTF; CDR3 DNA: TGCGCCAGCAGCTTGGGAGGGGGCAGAGATGGCTACACCTTC
D gene: .; J gene: TRBJ1-2; clone size: .; V gene: TRBV7-8; CDR3 protein: CASSIGTNYNYGYTF; CDR3 DNA: TGTGCCAGCAGCATCGGTACTAACTATAACTATGGCTACACCTTC
D gene: TRBD1; J gene: TRBJ1-5; clone size: .; V gene: TRBV7-9; CDR3 protein: CASSSDRGDQPQHF; CDR3 DNA: TGTGCCAGCAGCTCAGACAGGGGAGATCAGCCCCAGCATTTT
D gene: .; J gene: TRBJ2-3; clone size: .; V gene: TRBV9; CDR3 protein: CASSVGTGTGADTQYF; CDR3 DNA: TGTGCCAGCAGCGTAGGAACAGGGACCGGTGCAGATACGCAGTATTTT
D gene: TRBD1; J gene: TRBJ1-1; clone size: .; V gene: TRBV5-1; CDR3 protein: CASSFGQGNTEAFF; CDR3 DNA: TGCGCCAGCAGCTTTGGACAGGGGAACACTGAAGCTTTCTTT
D gene: .; J gene: TRBJ2-1; clone size: .; V gene: TRBV6-5; CDR3 protein: CASSYRGNEQFF; CDR3 DNA: TGTGCCAGCAGTTACCGGGGCAATGAGCAGTTCTTC
D gene: .; J gene: TRBJ2-1; clone size: many; V gene: TRBV4-2; CDR3 protein: CASSQDFGTGGNEQFF; CDR3 DNA: TGTGCCAGCAGCCAAGATTTCGGGACTGGGGGGAATGAGCAGTTCTTC
D gene: .; J gene: TRBJ1-1; clone size: .; V gene: TRBV7-9; CDR3 protein: CASSSSTGEAFF; CDR3 DNA: TGTGCCAGCAGCTCCTCGACGGGTGAAGCTTTCTTT
D gene: .; J gene: TRBJ2-7; clone size: .; V gene: TRBV7-6; CDR3 protein: CASSLALGFSYEQYF; CDR3 DNA: TGTGCCAGCAGCTTAGCACTGGGGTTCTCCTACGAGCAGTACTTC
D gene: .; J gene: TRBJ1-5; clone size: .; V gene: TRBV10-3; CDR3 protein: CAISEREGNQPQHF; CDR3 DNA: TGTGCCATCAGTGAGAGGGAGGGGAATCAGCCCCAGCATTTT
D gene: .; J gene: TRBJ2-7; clone size: .; V gene: TRBV7-8; CDR3 protein: CASSLVDVAYEQYF; CDR3 DNA: TGTGCCAGCAGCTTAGTGGACGTAGCCTACGAGCAGTACTTC
D gene: .; J gene: TRBJ1-4; clone size: .; V gene: TRBV15; CDR3 protein: CATAEPPFEKLFF; CDR3 DNA: TGTGCCACCGCCGAACCTCCCTTTGAAAAACTGTTTTTT
D gene: .; J gene: TRBJ2-2; clone size: few; V gene: TRBV6-1; CDR3 protein: CASTGRRTGELFF; CDR3 DNA: TGTGCCAGCACCGGAAGGAGGACCGGGGAGCTGTTTTTT
D gene: TRBD1; J gene: TRBJ2-3; clone size: few; V gene: TRBV7-2; CDR3 protein: CASSPIGTGKTDTQYF; CDR3 DNA: TGTGCCAGCAGCCCGATCGGGACAGGGAAGACAGATACGCAGTATTTT
D gene: TRBD2; J gene: TRBJ2-3; clone size: .; V gene: TRBV6-6; CDR3 protein: CASSYGGSSTDTQYF; CDR3 DNA: TGTGCCAGCAGTTACGGCGGGAGTAGCACAGATACGCAGTATTTT
D gene: .; J gene: TRBJ2-1; clone size: .; V gene: TRBV5-1; CDR3 protein: CASSRWGENEQFF; CDR3 DNA: TGCGCCAGCAGCCGCTGGGGAGAGAATGAGCAGTTCTTC
D gene: TRBD2; J gene: TRBJ2-5; clone size: .; V gene: TRBV10-3; CDR3 protein: CAISELAGGPYETQYF; CDR3 DNA: TGTGCCATCAGTGAACTAGCGGGAGGGCCGTATGAGACCCAGTACTTC
D gene: TRBD2; J gene: TRBJ2-7; clone size: .; V gene: TRBV4-1; CDR3 protein: CASSLRGTLGTSGRAYEQYF; CDR3 DNA: TGCGCCAGCAGCCTCCGGGGCACCCTCGGGACTAGCGGGAGGGCCTACGAGCAGTACTTC
D gene: .; J gene: TRBJ2-7; clone size: .; V gene: TRBV21-1; CDR3 protein: CASPGTAKNPSYEQYF; CDR3 DNA: TGTGCCAGCCCTGGGACAGCTAAAAACCCCTCCTACGAGCAGTACTTC
D gene: .; J gene: TRBJ1-3; clone size: .; V gene: TRBV28; CDR3 protein: CASSLSGTGAGTIYF; CDR3 DNA: TGTGCCAGCAGTTTATCCGGGACGGGGGCTGGCACCATATATTTT
D gene: .; J gene: TRBJ2-7; clone size: few; V gene: TRBV11-1; CDR3 protein: CASSSRVVAPYEQYF; CDR3 DNA: TGTGCCAGCAGTTCCAGGGTAGTCGCCCCCTACGAGCAGTACTTC
D gene: TRBD1; J gene: TRBJ2-7; clone size: .; V gene: TRBV6-5; CDR3 protein: CASSYASGGSYEQYF; CDR3 DNA: TGTGCCAGCAGTTACGCGTCAGGGGGCTCCTACGAGCAGTACTTC
D gene: TRBD2; J gene: TRBJ2-1; clone size: .; V gene: TRBV5-1; CDR3 protein: CASSLGLAAYNEQFF; CDR3 DNA: TGCGCCAGCAGCTTGGGACTAGCGGCCTACAATGAGCAGTTCTTC
D gene: TRBD2; J gene: TRBJ2-3; clone size: once; V gene: TRBV5-4; CDR3 protein: CASSWGLAGVTDTQYF; CDR3 DNA: TGTGCCAGCAGCTGGGGACTAGCGGGAGTCACAGATACGCAGTATTTT
D gene: .; J gene: TRBJ2-5; clone size: .; V gene: TRBV28; CDR3 protein: CASSLLGETQYF; CDR3 DNA: TGTGCCAGCAGTTTACTGGGGGAGACCCAGTACTTC
D gene: .; J gene: TRBJ1-1; clone size: .; V gene: TRBV19; CDR3 protein: CASSIGNLRAFF; CDR3 DNA: TGTGCCAGTAGTATAGGGAACCTGAGAGCTTTCTTT
D gene: TRBD2; J gene: TRBJ2-1; clone size: .; V gene: TRBV25-1; CDR3 protein: CASSHGTSRYNEQFF; CDR3 DNA: TGTGCCAGCAGTCACGGGACTAGCAGATACAATGAGCAGTTCTTC
D gene: .; J gene: TRBJ1-4; clone size: .; V gene: TRBV19; CDR3 protein: CASSMSYNEKLFF; CDR3 DNA: TGTGCCAGTAGTATGTCGTATAATGAAAAACTGTTTTTT
D gene: .; J gene: TRBJ1-1; clone size: .; V gene: TRBV28; CDR3 protein: CASRETEAFF; CDR3 DNA: TGTGCCAGCAGAGAAACTGAAGCTTTCTTT
D gene: TRBD2; J gene: TRBJ2-1; clone size: .; V gene: TRBV30; CDR3 protein: CAWRASGRGHEQFF; CDR3 DNA: TGTGCCTGGAGGGCTAGCGGGAGGGGGCATGAGCAGTTCTTC
D gene: .; J gene: TRBJ2-2; clone size: .; V gene: TRBV7-3; CDR3 protein: CASSLVSRGTNTGELFF; CDR3 DNA: TGTGCCAGCAGCTTAGTCTCCCGGGGGACGAACACCGGGGAGCTGTTTTTT
D gene: TRBD2; J gene: TRBJ2-7; clone size: .; V gene: TRBV25-1; CDR3 protein: CASSGKQGGLAGIEQYF; CDR3 DNA: TGTGCCAGCAGTGGCAAACAAGGGGGCCTAGCGGGAATCGAGCAGTACTTC
D gene: TRBD1; J gene: TRBJ2-3; clone size: .; V gene: TRBV10-3; CDR3 protein: CAISDSPAGQGIDTQYF; CDR3 DNA: TGTGCCATCAGTGATTCTCCCGCGGGACAGGGTATAGATACGCAGTATTTT
D gene: TRBD1; J gene: TRBJ1-1; clone size: few; V gene: TRBV28; CDR3 protein: CASNDRGGSGTEAFF; CDR3 DNA: TGTGCCAGCAACGACAGGGGAGGATCTGGGACTGAAGCTTTCTTT
D gene: .; J gene: TRBJ1-1; clone size: .; V gene: TRBV28; CDR3 protein: CASSRIFGTEAFF; CDR3 DNA: TGTGCCAGCAGCCGGATATTCGGCACTGAAGCTTTCTTT
D gene: .; J gene: TRBJ1-2; clone size: .; V gene: TRBV28; CDR3 protein: CASSPAWKQGFRGYTF; CDR3 DNA: TGTGCCAGCAGCCCGGCCTGGAAGCAGGGATTTCGGGGCTACACCTTC
D gene: .; J gene: TRBJ2-3; clone size: .; V gene: TRBV5-1; CDR3 protein: CASSLGSLGASTDTQYF; CDR3 DNA: TGCGCCAGCAGCTTGGGCTCCCTTGGCGCCAGCACAGATACGCAGTATTTT
D gene: .; J gene: TRBJ1-1; clone size: few; V gene: TRBV27; CDR3 protein: CASSSDENTEAFF; CDR3 DNA: TGTGCCAGCAGTTCCGACGAGAACACTGAAGCTTTCTTT
D gene: TRBD2; J gene: TRBJ2-5; clone size: .; V gene: TRBV5-6; CDR3 protein: CASSLRGLATQETQYF; CDR3 DNA: TGTGCCAGCAGCTTGAGGGGACTAGCGACTCAAGAGACCCAGTACTTC
D gene: TRBD1; J gene: TRBJ1-1; clone size: .; V gene: TRBV6-5; CDR3 protein: CASSRRTGGIGEAFF; CDR3 DNA: TGTGCCAGCAGCCGCCGAACAGGGGGCATTGGTGAAGCTTTCTTT